This T cell receptor (beta chain) is from a study of PD-1 blockade in mismatch repair-deficient tumors. Study at large: All were previously treated, progressing patients with some twelve mismatch repair-deficient cancer types. Findings and limits, study-wide: Rapid post-treatment expansion, then contraction, generally preceding radiologic response, marked tumor-resident clones.

About this clone itself: Its matching antigen is unknown.

The method was immunoSEQ multiplex PCR; TCRdb's version includes in-frame clones alone and lacks a portion of them. The sample has more than 50,000 clones, approximately 90% seen once. Deletions cut 3 bases from V and 0 bases from J, with 12 bases between. The CDR3 consists of 16 residues. CDR1 SGHDN and CDR2 FVKESK come from the germline V gene. This material consisted of peripheral blood, taken 52 weeks after starting pembrolizumab. This clonotype was obtained from an adult with mismatch repair-deficient cancer. The V call is TRBV14, the J call TRBJ2-1; D is unresolved. The CDR3 here is CASSHSQRSSYNEQFF. CDR3 bases: TGTGCCAGCAGCCACTCTCAGAGGAGCTCCTACAATGAGCAGTTCTTC.